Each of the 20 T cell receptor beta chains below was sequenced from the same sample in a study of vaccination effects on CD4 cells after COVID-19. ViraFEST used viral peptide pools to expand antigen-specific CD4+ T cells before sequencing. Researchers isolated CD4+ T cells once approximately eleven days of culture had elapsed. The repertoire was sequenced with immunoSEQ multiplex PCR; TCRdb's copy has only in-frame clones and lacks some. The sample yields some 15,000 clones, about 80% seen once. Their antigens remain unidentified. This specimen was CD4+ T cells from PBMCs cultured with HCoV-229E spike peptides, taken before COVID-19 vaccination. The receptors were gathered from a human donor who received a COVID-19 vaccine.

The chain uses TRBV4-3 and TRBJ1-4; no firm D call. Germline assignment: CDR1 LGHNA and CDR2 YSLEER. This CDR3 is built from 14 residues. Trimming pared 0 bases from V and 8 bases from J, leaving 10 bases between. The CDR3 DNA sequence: TGCGCCAGCAGCCAAGACTACCCAAGGGAAAAACTGTTTTTT. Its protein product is CASSQDYPREKLFF.

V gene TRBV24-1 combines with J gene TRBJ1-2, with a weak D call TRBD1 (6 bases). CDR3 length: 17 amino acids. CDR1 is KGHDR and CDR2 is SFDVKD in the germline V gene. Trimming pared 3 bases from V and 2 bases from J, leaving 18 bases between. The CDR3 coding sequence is TGTGCCACCAGTGATCCCGGGACACAAAAATCCAACTATGGCTACACCTTC. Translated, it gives CATSDPGTQKSNYGYTF.

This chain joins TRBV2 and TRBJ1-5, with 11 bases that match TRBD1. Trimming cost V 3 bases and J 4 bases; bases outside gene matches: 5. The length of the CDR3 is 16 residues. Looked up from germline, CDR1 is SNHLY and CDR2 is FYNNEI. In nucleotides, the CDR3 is TGTGCCAGCAGTGACCTGGGACAGGGGGGGAATCAGCCCCAGCATTTT. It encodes CASSDLGQGGNQPQHF.

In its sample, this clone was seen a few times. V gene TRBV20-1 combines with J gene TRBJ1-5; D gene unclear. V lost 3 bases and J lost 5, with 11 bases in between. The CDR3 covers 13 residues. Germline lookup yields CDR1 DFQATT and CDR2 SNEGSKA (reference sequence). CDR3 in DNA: TGCAGTGCTAGTATAGGGTGGGATCAGCCCCAGCATTTT. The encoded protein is CSASIGWDQPQHF.

The CDR3 loop reads CASSFRDPFTDTQYF. In nucleotides, the CDR3 is TGTGCCAGCAGCTTTCGGGACCCTTTCACAGATACGCAGTATTTT. The chain has TRBV7-9 and TRBJ2-3, with D perhaps assigned TRBD1 or TRBD2 (5 bases each). The germline CDR1 and CDR2 sequences are SEHNR and FQNEAQ (reference sequence). Trimming left V 3 bases short and J 2 bases short, with 12 bases between. This CDR3 is built from 15 residues.

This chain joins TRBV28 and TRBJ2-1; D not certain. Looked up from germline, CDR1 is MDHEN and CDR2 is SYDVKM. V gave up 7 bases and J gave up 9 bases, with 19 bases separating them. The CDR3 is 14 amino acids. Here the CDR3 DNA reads TGTGCCAGCACTAATGGGCTGAACGTCGGTGAGCAGTTCTTC. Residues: CASTNGLNVGEQFF.

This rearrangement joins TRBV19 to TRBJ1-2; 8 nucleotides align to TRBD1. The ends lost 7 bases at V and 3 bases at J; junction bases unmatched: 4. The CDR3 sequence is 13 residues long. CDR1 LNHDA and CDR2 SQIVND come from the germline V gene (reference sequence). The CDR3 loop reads CASTLTGDYGYTF. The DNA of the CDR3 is TGTGCCAGTACCCTGACAGGGGACTATGGCTACACCTTC.

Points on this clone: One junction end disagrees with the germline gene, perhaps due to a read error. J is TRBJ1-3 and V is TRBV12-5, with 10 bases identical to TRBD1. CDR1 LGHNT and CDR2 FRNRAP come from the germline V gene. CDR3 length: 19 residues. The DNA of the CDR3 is TGTGCTAGTGGTTTGGTATTGGTACTGGGGACAGGGGCTGGGAACACCATATATTTT. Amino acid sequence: CASGLVLVLGTGAGNTIYF.

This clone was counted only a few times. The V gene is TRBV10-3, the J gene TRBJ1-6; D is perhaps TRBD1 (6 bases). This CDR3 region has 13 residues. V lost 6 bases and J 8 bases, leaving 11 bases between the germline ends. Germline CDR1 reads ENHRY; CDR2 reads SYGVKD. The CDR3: CAIRDRRDSPLHF. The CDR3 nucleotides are TGTGCCATCAGAGACAGGAGGGATTCACCCCTCCACTTT.

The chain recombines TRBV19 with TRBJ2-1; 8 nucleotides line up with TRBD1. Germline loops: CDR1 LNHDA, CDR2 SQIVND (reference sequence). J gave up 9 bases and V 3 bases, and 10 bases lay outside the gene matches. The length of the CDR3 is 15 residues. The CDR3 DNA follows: TGTGCCAGTAGTATTGGGGTCGGGACAGGAGGTGAGCAGTTCTTC. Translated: CASSIGVGTGGEQFF. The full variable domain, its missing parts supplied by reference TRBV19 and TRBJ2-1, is DGGITQSPKYLFRKEGQNVTLSCEQNLNHDAMYWYRQDPGQGLRLIYYSQIVNDFQKGDIAEGYSVSREKKESFPLTVTSAQKNPTAFYLCASSIGVGTGGEQFFGPGTRLTVL.

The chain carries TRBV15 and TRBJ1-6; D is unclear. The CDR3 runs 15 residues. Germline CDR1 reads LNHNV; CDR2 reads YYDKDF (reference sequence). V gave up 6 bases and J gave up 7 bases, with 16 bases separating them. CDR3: CATSIRSVVNSPLHF. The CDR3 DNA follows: TGTGCCACCAGTATTAGATCGGTTGTAAATTCACCCCTCCACTTT.

CDR3 residues: CASSYVGVGDSPLHF. For the CDR3, the DNA is TGTGCCAGCAGCTATGTAGGAGTTGGGGATTCACCCCTCCACTTT. The chain joins TRBV7-2 to TRBJ1-6; no definite D call. Germline V gene lookup returns CDR1 SGHTA and CDR2 FQGNSA. V dropped 4 bases and J dropped 8 bases, with 15 bases sitting between them. The CDR3 covers 15 residues.

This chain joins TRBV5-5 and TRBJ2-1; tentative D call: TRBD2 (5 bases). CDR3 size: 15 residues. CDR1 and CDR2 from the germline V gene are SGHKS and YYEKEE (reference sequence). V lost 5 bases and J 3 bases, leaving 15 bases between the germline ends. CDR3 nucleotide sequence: TGTGCCAGCAGGGTGAGGACTGGAGACTACAATGAGCAGTTCTTC. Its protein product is CASRVRTGDYNEQFF. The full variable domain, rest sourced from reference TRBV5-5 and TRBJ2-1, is DAGVTQSPTHLIKTRGQQVTLRCSPISGHKSVSWYQQVLGQGPQFIFQYYEKEERGRGNFPDRFSARQFPNYSSELNVNALLLGDSALYLCASRVRTGDYNEQFFGPGTRLTVL.

CDR3 protein: CASSLSGGGQPQHF. The CDR3 DNA reads as TGTGCCAGCAGTTTATCAGGGGGCGGTCAGCCCCAGCATTTT. The V and J genes are TRBV28 and TRBJ1-5; TRBD1 agrees at 8 bases. CDR1 MDHEN and CDR2 SYDVKM come from the germline V gene. The CDR3 has 14 amino acids. The J segment lost 6 bases and the V segment lost 1 base, leaving 2 bases of the junction unmatched.

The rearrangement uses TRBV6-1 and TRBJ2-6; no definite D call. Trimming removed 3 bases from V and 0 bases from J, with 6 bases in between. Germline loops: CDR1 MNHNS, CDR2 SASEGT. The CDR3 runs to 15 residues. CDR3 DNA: TGTGCCAGCAGTGAGCGGAGCTCTGGGGCCAACGTCCTGACTTTC. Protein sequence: CASSERSSGANVLTF.

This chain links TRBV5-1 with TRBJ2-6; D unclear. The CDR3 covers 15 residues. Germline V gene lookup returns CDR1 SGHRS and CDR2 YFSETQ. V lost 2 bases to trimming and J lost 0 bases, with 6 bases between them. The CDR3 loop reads CASSFAASGANVLTF. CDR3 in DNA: TGCGCCAGCAGCTTTGCGGCCTCTGGGGCCAACGTCCTGACTTTC.

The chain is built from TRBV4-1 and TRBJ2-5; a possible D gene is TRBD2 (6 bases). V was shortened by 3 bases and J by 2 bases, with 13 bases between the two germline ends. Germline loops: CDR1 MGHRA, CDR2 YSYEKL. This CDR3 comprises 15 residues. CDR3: CASSQRSGGQETQYF. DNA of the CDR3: TGCGCCAGCAGCCAGAGGAGTGGAGGGCAAGAGACCCAGTACTTC.

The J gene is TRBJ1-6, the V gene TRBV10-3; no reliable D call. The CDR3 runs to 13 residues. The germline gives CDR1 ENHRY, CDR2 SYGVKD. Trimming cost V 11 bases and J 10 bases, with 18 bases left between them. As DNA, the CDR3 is TGTGCCGCAGGCGGCACTGGGGTCTCACCCCTCCACTTT. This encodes CAAGGTGVSPLHF.

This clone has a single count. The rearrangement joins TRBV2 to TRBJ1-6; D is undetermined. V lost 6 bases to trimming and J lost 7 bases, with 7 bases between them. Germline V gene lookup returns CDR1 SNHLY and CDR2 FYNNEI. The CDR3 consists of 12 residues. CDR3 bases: TGTGCCAGCAGCGGAGAGAATTCACCCCTCCACTTT. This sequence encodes CASSGENSPLHF.

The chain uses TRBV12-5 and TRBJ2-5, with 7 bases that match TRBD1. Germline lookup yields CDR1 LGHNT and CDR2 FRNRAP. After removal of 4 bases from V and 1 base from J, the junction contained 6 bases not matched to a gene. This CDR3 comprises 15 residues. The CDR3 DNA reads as TGTGCTAGTGGTTGGACAGGACTCACCCAAGAGACCCAGTACTTC. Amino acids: CASGWTGLTQETQYF.